A single sample is the source of the 11 T cell receptor beta chains below, sequenced in a study of blood T cell repertoires in COVID-19. Generated by immunoSEQ multiplex PCR, the TCRdb table keeps only in-frame clones and is missing some. The repertoire consists of approximately 180,000 clones, with 75% to 90% occurring once and the leading ten covering 6% to 6.5%. The specimen was PBMCs or T cells enriched from blood (not recorded which). The source of these receptors is a man aged 35 to 55 who had recovered from COVID-19.

This sequence joins TRBV25-1 and TRBJ1-4, with a tentative D call TRBD1 (5 bases). Trimming removed 3 bases at V and 8 bases at J, with 13 bases between. CDR3 length: 14 residues. Germline CDR1 and CDR2: MGHDK and SYGVNS. The CDR3 loop is CASSEGQGQEKLFF. DNA for the CDR3: TGTGCCAGCAGTGAGGGGCAGGGCCAGGAAAAACTGTTTTTT.

This chain connects TRBV27 to TRBJ1-6; TRBD1 agrees at 7 bases. The CDR3 is 14 residues long. In germline, CDR1 is MNHEY, CDR2 SMNVEV (reference sequence). Germline trimming cut 5 bases from V and 6 bases from J; bases unmatched to any gene: 4. The CDR3 sequence is CASSLGGLNSPLHF. The CDR3 DNA follows: TGTGCCAGCAGTCTAGGGGGCCTTAATTCACCCCTCCACTTT.

V and J are TRBV7-9 and TRBJ1-4; 7 bases agree with TRBD1. This CDR3 is 15 amino acids long. CDR1 is SEHNR, CDR2 FQNEAQ, per germline (reference sequence). V gave up 3 bases and J gave up 5 bases; unmatched junction bases: 6. CDR3 sequence (DNA): TGTGCCAGCAGCTTCCTGGCAGGGGGGAATGAAAAACTGTTTTTT. This gives the protein CASSFLAGGNEKLFF.

The rearrangement links TRBV7-9 to TRBJ2-7, with D possibly being TRBD1 (6 bases). The CDR3 sequence is 11 residues long. Germline-derived CDR1 and CDR2 are SEHNR and FQNEAQ (reference sequence). Trimming shortened V by 5 bases and J by 6 bases, and 8 bases separated the two germline ends. The CDR3 DNA reads as TGTGCCAGCAGCCCCAGGGGCGAGCAGTACTTC. Protein sequence: CASSPRGEQYF. Looking up the rest from reference TRBV7-9 and TRBJ2-7 gives the full variable domain: DTGVSQNPRHKITKRGQNVTFRCDPISEHNRLYWYRQTLGQGPEFLTYFQNEAQLEKSRLLSDRFSAERPKGSFSTLEIQRTEQGDSAMYLCASSPRGEQYFGPGTRLTVT.

CDR3 loop: CAWTRGVDTQYF. The CDR3 coding sequence is TGTGCCTGGACTCGGGGGGTAGATACGCAGTATTTT. The genes are TRBV30 and TRBJ2-3; 7 bases align to TRBD2. Germline CDR1 GTSNPN, CDR2 SVGIG (reference sequence). Trimming took 4 bases from V and 5 from J; bases not matched to a gene: 3. CDR3 length equals 12 residues.

CDR3 residues: CASSTQNSPLHF. CDR3 sequence (DNA): TGTGCCAGCAGCACCCAGAATTCACCCCTCCACTTT. The V call is TRBV9, the J call TRBJ1-6, with D unclear. This CDR3 is 12 amino acids long. Germline lookup yields CDR1 SGDLS and CDR2 YYNGEE. V gave up 4 bases and J gave up 7 bases, with 6 bases separating them.

The CDR3 coding sequence is TGCAGCGTTCCCGCGGAGGGGACTGAGCAGTTCTTC. Encoded protein: CSVPAEGTEQFF. The rearrangement joins TRBV29-1 to TRBJ2-1, with D tentatively TRBD2 (6 bases). CDR3 length: 12 residues. The V end lost 5 bases, the J end lost 9 bases, and 14 bases lay between the germline ends. Germline CDR1 SQVTM, CDR2 ANQGSEA.

The V call is TRBV5-8, the J call TRBJ1-6; 7 bases line up with TRBD1. Trimming cost V 3 bases and J 1 base; bases outside gene matches: 7. CDR3 length equals 17 residues. CDR1 and CDR2 (germline): SGHTS, YDEGEE. The CDR3 spells CASSSDRAWSYNSPLHF. CDR3 bases: TGTGCCAGCAGCTCCGACAGGGCATGGTCCTATAATTCACCCCTCCACTTT.

The rearrangement uses TRBV6-5 and TRBJ1-2, with a weak D call TRBD1 (5 bases). The V gene lost 6 bases and the J gene lost 5 bases, with 19 bases spanning the gap. The CDR3 runs 15 residues. Germline-derived CDR1 and CDR2 are MNHEY and SVGAGI. The CDR3 loop reads CASRLNPGTDYGYTF. For the CDR3, the DNA is TGTGCCAGCAGACTCAACCCCGGGACTGATTATGGCTACACCTTC.

V usage is TRBV11-2 and J usage is TRBJ2-7; 10 bases match TRBD2. Germline trimming cut 1 base from V and 3 bases from J; bases unmatched to any gene: 6. Germline CDR1 and CDR2: SGHAT and FQNNGV. The CDR3 covers 16 residues. This CDR3 is CASSLGATSGVYEQYF. DNA of the CDR3: TGTGCCAGCAGCTTAGGCGCCACTAGCGGGGTCTACGAGCAGTACTTC.

The rearrangement links TRBV3-1 (or the pseudogene TRBV3-2) to TRBJ1-4, with 11 bases matching TRBD1. V dropped 4 bases and J dropped 8; count of bases not matched to a gene: 3. Germline V gene lookup returns CDR1 LGHDT and CDR2 YNNKEL (reference sequence). The CDR3 is 14 residues long. The CDR3 DNA reads TGTGCCAGCAGCCCCCGGGACAGGGGGGAAAAACTGTTTTTT. Residues: CASSPRDRGEKLFF.